A selection of T cell receptor beta chains follows, all from one sample in a study of post-analysis software for immune sequencing data. TCRdb ran MiXCR on the PCR reads and lists one entry per CDR3 protein. The data hold approximately 400,000 distinct CDR3 sequences, with around 33% observed a single time. Sequenced input: blood. The source of these receptors is a girl aged 5-17 years with multiple sclerosis. Both conserved end residues are part of each CDR3. D genes are given only for firm matches. Some rows have no size entry. The others give once, few or many, or a class for an expanded clone.

D gene,V gene,J gene,clone size,CDR3 protein,CDR3 DNA
TRBD1,TRBV7-9,TRBJ2-3,few,CASRSTPRTGTTDTQYF,TGTGCCAGCAGATCCACTCCTAGGACAGGAACCACAGATACGCAGTATTTT
.,TRBV18,TRBJ2-7,.,CASSPGTRIHEQYF,TGTGCCAGCTCACCCGGGACCCGGATCCACGAGCAGTACTTC
TRBD2,TRBV20-1,TRBJ2-3,.,CSARKPGLATDTQYF,TGCAGTGCTAGAAAACCGGGACTAGCAACAGATACGCAGTATTTT
.,TRBV20-1,TRBJ1-5,few,CSAIPSERGNQPQHF,TGCAGTGCTATCCCTTCCGAGAGGGGCAATCAGCCCCAGCATTTT
.,TRBV4-1,TRBJ2-1,few,CASSPANKGGGYNEQFF,TGCGCCAGCAGCCCCGCAAATAAAGGAGGGGGCTACAATGAGCAGTTCTTC
.,TRBV4-1,TRBJ2-1,.,CASSQRSLEHEQFF,TGCGCCAGCAGCCAAAGATCCCTTGAACATGAGCAGTTCTTC
.,TRBV6-2/TRBV6-3,TRBJ2-1,.,CASSYSSVEQFF,TGTGCCAGCAGTTACTCTAGCGTTGAGCAGTTCTTC
.,TRBV4-2,TRBJ2-5,.,CASSQDAGREQYF,TGTGCCAGCAGCCAAGATGCCGGCAGGGAGCAGTACTTC
.,TRBV12-3/TRBV12-4,TRBJ1-2,few,CASTAGTEGYTF,TGTGCCAGCACCGCCGGGACCGAAGGCTACACCTTC
.,TRBV3-1,TRBJ2-5,.,CASSQAGAPWEQYF,TGTGCCAGCAGCCAAGCGGGGGCGCCTTGGGAGCAGTACTTC
TRBD1,TRBV5-5,TRBJ2-1,few,CASSLVSQGAAARGPYNEQFF,TGTGCCAGCAGCTTGGTGTCGCAGGGGGCAGCGGCGCGGGGACCCTACAATGAGCAGTTCTTC
.,TRBV12-3/TRBV12-4,TRBJ1-1,few,CASTQQTYTEAFF,TGTGCCAGCACCCAACAGACGTACACTGAAGCTTTCTTT
TRBD1,TRBV7-2,TRBJ2-7,.,CPSSVGQGGSYEQYF,TGTCCCAGCAGCGTGGGACAGGGGGGATCCTACGAGCAGTACTTC
TRBD2,TRBV12-3/TRBV12-4,TRBJ2-1,.,CASSSTGTSGGQSSYNEQFF,TGTGCCAGCAGTTCCACCGGGACTAGCGGGGGTCAGAGCTCCTACAATGAGCAGTTCTTC
TRBD1,TRBV27,TRBJ1-2,.,CASSPQDRVHGYTF,TGTGCCAGCAGTCCGCAGGACAGGGTGCATGGCTACACCTTC
.,TRBV4-1,TRBJ2-1,.,CASSQVRLSTSYNEQFF,TGCGCCAGCAGCCAAGTTCGACTCTCGACCTCCTACAATGAGCAGTTCTTC
.,TRBV7-9,TRBJ1-2,few,CASSPLPTGEGYGYTF,TGTGCCAGCAGCCCCCTTCCCACCGGGGAGGGCTATGGCTACACCTTC
.,TRBV3-1,TRBJ1-2,.,CASSGGAVGYTF,TGTGCCAGCAGCGGGGGCGCGGTGGGCTACACCTTC
.,TRBV9,TRBJ1-2,.,CASSVTVGAFDYGYTF,TGTGCCAGCAGCGTTACGGTCGGGGCGTTCGACTATGGCTACACCTTC
TRBD1,TRBV5-4,TRBJ1-2,.,CASSLAEEGANYGYTF,TGTGCCAGCAGCTTGGCCGAGGAGGGGGCCAACTATGGCTACACCTTC
TRBD2,TRBV28,TRBJ2-7,.,CASSPTSGASYEQYF,TGTGCCAGCAGTCCTACTAGCGGGGCCTCCTACGAGCAGTACTTC
.,TRBV20-1,TRBJ1-2,.,CSARDQKRRSGYTF,TGCAGTGCTAGAGATCAGAAGAGGAGGAGCGGCTACACCTTC
.,TRBV7-9,TRBJ1-1,.,CASSLGRTEAFF,TGTGCCAGCAGCTTAGGGAGGACTGAAGCTTTCTTT
TRBD2,TRBV29-1,TRBJ2-3,few,CSVGRGSGGISTDTQYF,TGCAGCGTGGGGCGGGGGAGCGGGGGGATCAGCACAGATACGCAGTATTTT
TRBD2,TRBV20-1,TRBJ2-5,few,CSARTSEWETQYF,TGCAGTGCTAGGACTAGCGAGTGGGAGACCCAGTACTTC
.,TRBV20-1,TRBJ2-3,few,CSAPKYDTQYF,TGCAGTGCCCCAAAGTACGATACGCAGTATTTT
TRBD2,TRBV6-5,TRBJ2-5,few,CASSYSSSSGGRRTQYF,TGTGCCAGCAGTTACTCGAGTTCTAGCGGGGGGCGGCGGACCCAGTACTTC
.,TRBV20-1,TRBJ2-3,.,CSARGGRFTDTQYF,TGCAGTGCCCGAGGCGGACGTTTCACAGATACGCAGTATTTT
.,TRBV6-2/TRBV6-3,TRBJ1-5,many,CASSLPGGDQPQHF,TGTGCCAGCAGTTTACCGGGGGGCGACCAGCCCCAGCATTTT
TRBD1,TRBV11-2,TRBJ2-7,once,CASSGRDRGYEQYF,TGTGCCAGCAGCGGCCGGGACAGGGGATACGAGCAGTACTTC
.,TRBV6-2/TRBV6-3,TRBJ2-7,.,CASKGFRYEQYF,TGTGCCAGCAAAGGTTTCCGGTACGAGCAGTACTTC
TRBD1,TRBV7-9,TRBJ1-6,.,CASSGQGGSPLHF,TGTGCCAGCAGCGGACAGGGGGGTTCACCCCTCCACTTT
TRBD1,TRBV27,TRBJ2-5,.,CASSSWTGGPEETQYF,TGTGCCAGCAGTTCCTGGACAGGGGGGCCTGAGGAGACCCAGTACTTC
.,TRBV7-6,TRBJ2-7,.,CASSLDGGTGSYEQYF,TGTGCCAGCAGCTTAGATGGCGGGACGGGATCCTACGAGCAGTACTTC
TRBD2,TRBV13,TRBJ2-1,.,CASSTRRLAGVSYNEQFF,TGTGCCAGCAGCACCAGACGACTAGCGGGGGTCTCCTACAATGAGCAGTTCTTC
.,TRBV7-8,TRBJ2-3,few,CASSRNRITSTDTQYF,TGTGCCAGCAGCCGGAACAGGATCACTAGCACAGATACGCAGTATTTT
.,TRBV7-2,TRBJ2-7,.,CASSFFLEQYF,TGTGCCAGCAGCTTCTTCCTGGAGCAGTACTTC
TRBD2,TRBV28,TRBJ2-7,.,CASLGSGAPGTYEQYF,TGTGCTTCGCTGGGTAGCGGGGCCCCAGGAACCTACGAGCAGTACTTC
.,TRBV27,TRBJ2-3,few,CASSLFITDTQYF,TGTGCCAGCAGTTTATTTATCACGGATACGCAGTATTTT
.,TRBV4-3,TRBJ2-1,.,CASSQEPEHEQFF,TGCGCCAGCAGCCAAGAACCAGAGCATGAGCAGTTCTTC
.,TRBV7-2,TRBJ1-2,.,CASSLVPRGDGYGYTF,TGTGCCAGCAGCTTAGTTCCGAGGGGTGACGGCTATGGCTACACCTTC
TRBD1,TRBV12-3/TRBV12-4,TRBJ1-2,.,CASRPTGGAGDGYTF,TGTGCCAGCAGACCCACAGGGGGCGCGGGAGATGGCTACACCTTC
.,TRBV12-3/TRBV12-4,TRBJ1-1,.,CASSPSGTPNTEAFF,TGTGCCAGCAGTCCCTCCGGGACACCAAACACTGAAGCTTTCTTT
.,TRBV4-2,TRBJ2-5,.,CASSQVVGTGTLVRETQYF,TGTGCCAGCAGCCAAGTTGTAGGCACCGGGACTTTGGTGCGAGAGACCCAGTACTTC
.,TRBV24-1,TRBJ2-3,.,CATSDGGWADTQYF,TGTGCCACCAGTGATGGGGGATGGGCGGATACGCAGTATTTT
.,TRBV7-9,TRBJ1-1,few,CASSGPGGPEAFF,TGTGCCAGCAGCGGGCCGGGGGGGCCTGAAGCTTTCTTT
.,TRBV9,TRBJ2-5,few,CASSVQPQETQYF,TGTGCCAGCAGCGTACAACCTCAAGAGACCCAGTACTTC
TRBD1,TRBV15,TRBJ1-2,.,CATSRDLSGTGLYGYTF,TGTGCCACCAGCAGAGACTTGTCCGGGACAGGACTCTATGGCTACACCTTC
TRBD1,TRBV5-5,TRBJ2-7,.,CASSTEWGRGRHEQYF,TGTGCCAGCAGTACCGAATGGGGCAGGGGGCGCCACGAGCAGTACTTC
.,TRBV7-2,TRBJ2-7,few,CASSFSAIYEQYF,TGTGCCAGCTCCTTTTCAGCCATATACGAGCAGTACTTC
.,TRBV20-1,TRBJ2-1,.,CSASGVGGPYNEQFF,TGCAGTGCTAGTGGGGTGGGGGGTCCCTACAATGAGCAGTTCTTC
.,TRBV20-1,TRBJ1-5,few,CSARGSSTPQHF,TGCAGTGCTAGAGGCTCCAGTACACCCCAGCATTTT
TRBD2,TRBV4-2,TRBJ2-1,.,CASSQDGAGTSEANEQFF,TGTGCCAGCAGCCAAGATGGGGCCGGGACTAGCGAGGCCAATGAGCAGTTCTTC
.,TRBV20-1,TRBJ1-5,few,CSARAGASNQPQHF,TGCAGTGCTAGGGCCGGGGCCTCCAATCAGCCCCAGCATTTT
.,TRBV20-1,TRBJ2-4,.,CSAGVGRAKNIQYF,TGCAGTGCCGGGGTGGGGCGCGCCAAAAACATTCAGTACTTC
.,TRBV4-1,TRBJ2-4,few,CASSQAPMAGLAKNIQYF,TGCGCCAGCAGCCAAGCACCAATGGCGGGACTAGCCAAAAACATTCAGTACTTC
.,TRBV21-1,TRBJ2-4,.,CASSKTGGKNIQYF,TGTGCCAGCAGCAAGACAGGGGGCAAAAACATTCAGTACTTC
TRBD1,TRBV5-1,TRBJ1-1,.,CASSTSTGANTEAFF,TGCGCCAGCAGCACATCTACAGGGGCGAACACTGAAGCTTTCTTT
.,TRBV4-1,TRBJ1-2,few,CASSQAGTDGYGYTF,TGCGCCAGCAGCCAAGCAGGGACCGACGGCTATGGCTACACCTTC